These 28 T cell receptor beta chains were all obtained from the same sample, sequenced in a study of beta chain features in type 1 diabetes. The isolated RNA, all of it, was reverse transcribed, so expressed TCRB transcripts were what got sequenced. The table came from immunoSEQ multiplex PCR; TCRdb's copy has only in-frame clones and leaves some out. The sample has 200,000 to 300,000 clones, roughly 15% seen once; the top ten hold about 0.026%. Sequencing was carried out using naive CD4+ T cells from blood. These receptors were collected from a woman aged 40 to 50 in good health.

This clone was found a few times. V usage is TRBV5-6 and J usage is TRBJ1-2, with TRBD1 identical over 9 bases. Germline lookup yields CDR1 SGHDT and CDR2 YYEEEE. There are 17 residues in the CDR3. After removal of 4 bases from V and 4 bases from J, the junction contained 14 bases not matched to a gene. CDR3 in DNA: TGTGCCAGCAGCCCCTACCAGGAGACAGGGGGACTCTATGGCTACACCTTC. Residues: CASSPYQETGGLYGYTF.

This clone was found a few times. The rearrangement joins TRBV14 to TRBJ2-2; no clear D. Germline V gene sequence: CDR1 SGHDN, CDR2 FVKESK. Between the trimmed V and J ends, which lost 0 bases and 7 bases, there was a span of 9 bases. The CDR3 contains 14 residues. CDR3 loop: CASSQDWSSGELFF. CDR3 nucleotides: TGTGCCAGCAGCCAAGATTGGTCGAGCGGGGAGCTGTTTTTT. The entire variable domain, with the rest obtained from reference TRBV14 and TRBJ2-2, is as follows: EAGVTQFPSHSVIEKGQTVTLRCDPISGHDNLYWYRRVMGKEIKFLLHFVKESKQDESGMPNNRFLAERTGGTYSTLKVQPAELEDSGVYFCASSQDWSSGELFFGEGSRLTVL.

The table lists this clone with a few counts. The chain combines TRBV5-1 with TRBJ1-2; tentatively, D is TRBD1 (6 bases). V dropped 0 bases and J dropped 1 base, with 16 bases sitting between them. CDR1 and CDR2 (germline): SGHRS, YFSETQ. The CDR3 extends over 17 amino acids. As DNA, the CDR3 is TGCGCCAGCAGCTTGGCCGCGGGGGCAGGAAGTAACTATGGCTACACCTTC. Translating it yields CASSLAAGAGSNYGYTF.

A word on this clone: The sample contains more than one DNA sequence encoding this CDR3. This sequence joins TRBV18 and TRBJ1-1; no reliable D call. V was shortened by 3 bases and J by 0 bases, with 11 bases between the two germline ends. From germline, CDR1 is KGHSH and CDR2 LQKENI. The CDR3 sequence is 15 residues long. DNA for the CDR3: TGTGCCAGCTCACCCCCTATCGCCATGAACACTGAAGCTTTCTTT. As protein: CASSPPIAMNTEAFF.

This clone was observed a handful of times. This chain connects TRBV19 to TRBJ2-3; perhaps TRBD2 as D (6 bases). This CDR3 is built from 16 residues. With 4 bases removed from V and 0 bases from J, the gap between germline ends came to 14 bases. Germline V gene sequence: CDR1 LNHDA, CDR2 SQIVND (reference sequence). The CDR3 DNA reads as TGTGCCAGTAGTAGGGGTCGCGGGACTAGCACAGATACGCAGTATTTT. Its translation is CASSRGRGTSTDTQYF.

As DNA, the CDR3 is TGTGCCAGCAGTTACTTGGACAGAAACGAGCAGTACTTC. As protein: CASSYLDRNEQYF. The chain recombines TRBV6-5 with TRBJ2-7, with D maybe TRBD1 (6 bases). Trimming cost V 1 base and J 5 bases, with 9 bases left between them. The CDR3 extends over 13 amino acids. CDR1 and CDR2 (germline): MNHEY, SVGAGI.

The chain recombines TRBV4-1 with TRBJ1-2; TRBD1 agrees at 12 bases. J lost 5 bases, V lost 5 bases, and 18 bases had no gene match. Germline-derived CDR1 and CDR2 are MGHRA and YSYEKL. This CDR3 spans 19 amino acids. CDR3 residues: CASSYPARDRGRSRYGYTF. In DNA, the CDR3 is TGCGCCAGCAGCTATCCGGCACGGGACAGGGGGCGTAGTCGTTATGGCTACACCTTC.

Only a few counts were recorded for this clone. This chain connects TRBV19 to TRBJ1-5; D may be TRBD1 (5 bases). Germline-derived CDR1 and CDR2 are LNHDA and SQIVND (reference sequence). The ends were cut back, 6 bases at V and 9 bases at J, with 15 bases in the middle. CDR3 length: 13 amino acids. CDR3 sequence (DNA): TGTGCCAGTAGGCACGGGGGGGTAGGGCCCCAGCATTTT. It translates to CASRHGGVGPQHF.

The gene calls are TRBV7-9 and TRBJ2-1, with 8 bases identical to TRBD2. The CDR3 extends over 18 amino acids. Per the germline V gene, CDR1 is SEHNR and CDR2 is FQNEAQ (reference sequence). V was pared by 1 base and J by 4 bases, with 12 bases of the junction left unmatched. The CDR3 region is CASSLVSRQAGGYNEQFF. The CDR3 nucleotides read TGTGCCAGCAGCTTAGTGAGCCGCCAGGCGGGGGGTTACAATGAGCAGTTCTTC.

This clone was counted only a few times. The chain is built from TRBV5-1 and TRBJ1-1; D is undetermined. V was cut by 4 bases and J by 1 base, with 8 bases left in between. Germline CDR1 and CDR2: SGHRS and YFSETQ. CDR3 length: 13 residues. DNA of the CDR3: TGCGCCAGCAGCCCAAATAGGAACACTGAAGCTTTCTTT. It specifies CASSPNRNTEAFF. The full variable domain, its missing parts supplied by reference TRBV5-1 and TRBJ1-1, is KAGVTQTPRYLIKTRGQQVTLSCSPISGHRSVSWYQQTPGQGLQFLFEYFSETQRNKGNFPGRFSGRQFSNSRSEMNVSTLELGDSALYLCASSPNRNTEAFFGQGTRLTVV.

J is TRBJ1-5 and V is TRBV7-2; the D gene is possibly TRBD1 (6 bases). V lost 5 bases to trimming and J lost 4 bases, with 18 bases between them. Per the germline V gene, CDR1 is SGHTA and CDR2 is FQGNSA. This CDR3 comprises 16 residues. CDR3 amino acids: CASSPLRGAGNQPQHF. CDR3 DNA sequence: TGTGCCAGCAGCCCCCTCAGGGGAGCGGGGAATCAGCCCCAGCATTTT. Variable domain in full (rest from reference TRBV7-2 and TRBJ1-5): GAGVSQSPSNKVTEKGKDVELRCDPISGHTALYWYRQSLGQGLEFLIYFQGNSAPDKSGLPSDRFSAERTGGSVSTLTIQRTQQEDSAVYLCASSPLRGAGNQPQHFGDGTRLSIL.

The chain links TRBV7-2 to TRBJ1-2; TRBD1 aligns across 7 bases. Trimming cost V 5 bases and J 2 bases; bases outside gene matches: 5. This CDR3 region has 14 residues. The germline V gene encodes CDR1 SGHTA and CDR2 FQGNSA. The CDR3 coding sequence is TGTGCCAGCAGCAGAGGACAGGAGAACTATGGCTACACCTTC. It encodes CASSRGQENYGYTF.

CDR3 nucleotide sequence: TGTGCCAGCTCACGGGACACCAAAGCCTCAAACATTCAGTACTTC. This encodes CASSRDTKASNIQYF. V is TRBV18 and J is TRBJ2-4, with a tentative D call TRBD1 (6 bases). Germline V gives CDR1 KGHSH, CDR2 LQKENI. The length of the CDR3 is 15 residues. Deletions cut 4 bases from V and 6 bases from J, with 16 bases between.

This clone was observed a handful of times. The chain is built from TRBV5-1 and TRBJ1-2, with 7 bases identical to TRBD1. The trim removed 0 bases at V and 0 bases at J, leaving 2 bases unmatched. From germline, CDR1 is SGHRS and CDR2 YFSETQ. The CDR3 length is 15 residues. CDR3 sequence reads: CASSLGQGANYGYTF. CDR3 DNA sequence: TGCGCCAGCAGCTTGGGACAGGGAGCTAACTATGGCTACACCTTC.

The V gene is TRBV5-4, the J gene TRBJ2-1; perhaps TRBD1 as D (6 bases). This CDR3 is built from 15 residues. Germline V lookup: CDR1 SGHNT, CDR2 YYREEE (reference sequence). Trimming cost V 2 bases and J 10 bases, with 19 bases left between them. DNA of the CDR3: TGTGCCAGCAGCTTTGCAACAGGGCCCACCGGGGAGCAGTTCTTC. This encodes CASSFATGPTGEQFF.

V and J are TRBV9 and TRBJ2-1; TRBD1 agrees at 9 bases. This CDR3 has 16 residues. In germline, CDR1 is SGDLS, CDR2 YYNGEE. With 4 bases clipped from V and 5 bases from J, the junction kept 10 bases outside the gene matches. In DNA, the CDR3 is TGTGCCAGCAGCCTAGAAACAGGGGGCTTTGACAATGAGCAGTTCTTC. Its translation: CASSLETGGFDNEQFF.

In this sample, this clone turned up many times. V is TRBV29-1 and J is TRBJ1-1; 10 nucleotides line up with TRBD1. Germline V CDR1 and CDR2: SQVTM, ANQGSEA. Trimming removed 7 bases from V and 5 bases from J; junction bases left unmatched: 10. The CDR3 is made up of 14 amino acids. CDR3 in DNA: TGCAGCGCCCCAGACAGGGGGCTGATAACTGAAGCTTTCTTT. The encoded protein is CSAPDRGLITEAFF.

The gene calls are TRBV5-1 and TRBJ2-5, with D unresolved. The CDR3 extends over 12 amino acids. V lost 6 bases and J lost 0, with 6 bases in between. Germline assignment: CDR1 SGHRS and CDR2 YFSETQ. CDR3 in DNA: TGCGCCAGCATGGCAGACCAAGAGACCCAGTACTTC. Translated, it gives CASMADQETQYF.

This chain links TRBV19 with TRBJ2-7; 9 bases fit TRBD1. V was clipped by 7 bases and J by 4 bases; unmatched bases: 8. Looked up from germline, CDR1 is LNHDA and CDR2 is SQIVND (reference sequence). The CDR3 has 14 residues. The CDR3 loop is CASKLAGTGYEQYF. The CDR3 nucleotides are TGTGCCAGTAAGTTGGCCGGGACAGGGTACGAGCAGTACTTC.

The genes are TRBV13 and TRBJ2-7, with TRBD2 identical over 12 bases. Germline V gives CDR1 PRHDT, CDR2 FYEKMQ (reference sequence). This CDR3 comprises 18 residues. With 5 bases clipped from V and 2 bases from J, the junction kept 13 bases outside the gene matches. CDR3 amino acids: CASSVRPLAGGTTYEQYF. The CDR3 bases are TGTGCCAGCAGCGTAAGGCCCCTAGCGGGGGGGACTACCTACGAGCAGTACTTC.

As DNA, the CDR3 is TGCGCCAGCAGCTTGTTGGGGAGCCAGCCCCAGCATTTT. Amino acid sequence: CASSLLGSQPQHF. V is TRBV5-1 and J is TRBJ1-5; D unclear. Trimming removed 1 base at V and 7 bases at J, with 9 bases between. Germline V gives CDR1 SGHRS, CDR2 YFSETQ. This CDR3 comprises 13 residues.

This clone has just a few counts. The chain links TRBV12-5 to TRBJ2-3, with D possibly TRBD1 on 6 matching bases. The germline V gene has CDR1 LGHNT and CDR2 FRNRAP. The V end was cut by 1 base, the J end by 4 bases, with 9 bases between. The CDR3 is 14 residues long. CDR3 region: CASGLEGDADTQYF. For the CDR3, the DNA is TGTGCTAGTGGTTTGGAGGGGGATGCAGATACGCAGTATTTT.

Only a few counts were recorded for this clone. The gene calls are TRBV5-6 and TRBJ2-7; tentatively, D is TRBD1 (5 bases). V gave up 1 base and J gave up 4 bases, with 12 bases separating them. This CDR3 spans 14 amino acids. The V gene's germline CDR1 is SGHDT and CDR2 YYEEEE. CDR3 sequence reads: CASSLIGPGYEQYF. CDR3 nucleotide sequence: TGTGCCAGCAGCTTGATTGGACCAGGGTACGAGCAGTACTTC.

V is TRBV7-2 and J is TRBJ2-1; TRBD2 matches 11 bases. V was clipped by 5 bases and J by 7 bases; unmatched bases: 4. Germline lookup yields CDR1 SGHTA and CDR2 FQGNSA. This CDR3 comprises 14 residues. For the CDR3, the DNA is TGTGCCAGCAGCATTAGCGGGGGGGCAAATGAGCAGTTCTTC. Translated: CASSISGGANEQFF.

The chain joins TRBV9 to TRBJ1-3; TRBD1 might be the D (6 bases). Trimming took off 3 bases at V and 2 bases at J, with 12 bases between the two ends. Germline V CDR1 and CDR2: SGDLS, YYNGEE. This CDR3 is 15 amino acids long. CDR3 residues: CASSATSGAGNTIYF. The CDR3 DNA is TGTGCCAGCAGCGCGACCTCAGGGGCTGGAAACACCATATATTTT.

The rearrangement links TRBV4-1 to TRBJ1-2, with a tentative D call TRBD1 (5 bases). V was pared by 0 bases and J by 5 bases, with 16 bases between. Germline loops: CDR1 MGHRA, CDR2 YSYEKL. CDR3 length: 16 residues. Here the CDR3 reads CASSQDGTGYLYGYTF. The CDR3 bases are TGCGCCAGCAGCCAAGATGGAACAGGTTATCTGTATGGCTACACCTTC.

This clone has just a few counts. The gene calls are TRBV5-1 and TRBJ2-5; 8 nucleotides agree with TRBD2. The junction had 5 bases not matched to a gene; V was cut back by 2 bases and J by 5 bases. There are 14 residues in the CDR3. Germline V CDR1 and CDR2: SGHRS, YFSETQ. The CDR3 loop reads CASSFGGASETQYF. CDR3 DNA: TGCGCCAGCAGCTTCGGGGGGGCCAGCGAGACCCAGTACTTC.

This clone has a handful of counts. The chain employs TRBV11-2 and TRBJ1-3; no reliable D call. Deletions cut 2 bases from V and 0 bases from J, with 5 bases between. In germline, CDR1 is SGHAT, CDR2 FQNNGV. CDR3 length equals 14 residues. CDR3 bases: TGTGCCAGCAGCTTACACTCCTCTGGAAACACCATATATTTT. It codes for CASSLHSSGNTIYF. The entire variable domain, with the rest obtained from reference TRBV11-2 and TRBJ1-3, is as follows: EAGVAQSPRYKIIEKRQSVAFWCNPISGHATLYWYQQILGQGPKLLIQFQNNGVVDDSQLPKDRFSAERLKGVDSTLKIQPAKLEDSAVYLCASSLHSSGNTIYFGEGSWLTVV.